This TCR beta chain was identified in a study of CD8+CD57+ T cells in acquired aplastic anemia. About the research overall: Each DNA sample taken from sorted CD4+ and CD8+ cells came to 3 to 4 ug on average. CD4+ cells from healthy donors averaged about 9.8 million reads.

General study findings and limits: Significant differences in CD8+ Simpson's diversity were not observed between patients and controls. Patients and controls shared 25 to 30 CD8+ CDR3 sequences, which appeared highly expressed in patients and within their immunodominant clones.

TCR beta VDJ and CDR3 profiles were obtained from a genomic DNA template. TCRdb independently ran MiXCR on the reads; one entry per CDR3 protein. This sample yields about 180,000 distinct CDR3 sequences, of which around half are seen a single time; around 2.7% belongs to the top ten. This clonotype was recorded many times. The antigen remains undetermined. Germline CDR1 reads SGHDT; CDR2 reads YYEEEE. The CDR3 runs 12 residues. V was shortened by 8 bases and J by 5 bases, with 14 bases between the two germline ends. The receptor was isolated from a human donor in good health. V usage is TRBV5-6 and J usage is TRBJ2-7, with D maybe TRBD1 (5 bases). The sequencing input was sorted CD4+, CD8+, or CD8+CD57+ T cells (not recorded which) from PBMCs. The CDR3 loop reads CARSEQVHEQYF. CDR3 nucleotides: TGTGCCAGGAGCGAACAGGTCCACGAGCAGTACTTC.